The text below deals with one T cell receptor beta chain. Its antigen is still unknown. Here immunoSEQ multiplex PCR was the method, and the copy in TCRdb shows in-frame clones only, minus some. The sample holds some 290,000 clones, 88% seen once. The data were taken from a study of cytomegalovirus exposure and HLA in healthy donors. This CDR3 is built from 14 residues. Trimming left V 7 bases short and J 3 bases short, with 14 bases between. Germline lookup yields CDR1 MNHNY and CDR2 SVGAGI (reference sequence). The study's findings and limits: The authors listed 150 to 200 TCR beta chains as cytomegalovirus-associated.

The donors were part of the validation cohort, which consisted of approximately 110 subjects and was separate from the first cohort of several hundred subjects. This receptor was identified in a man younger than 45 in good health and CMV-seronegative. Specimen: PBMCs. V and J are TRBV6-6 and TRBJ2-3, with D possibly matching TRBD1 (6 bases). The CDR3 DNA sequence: TGTGCCAGCACCCTAGGGGGTTGGACAGATACGCAGTATTTT. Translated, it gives CASTLGGWTDTQYF.